Reported below is one TCR beta chain. The data are from a study of blood T cell repertoires in COVID-19. In the study overall: Spain, Italy and the United States supplied samples that represented acute and convalescent COVID-19. The cDNA or gDNA used as material had been derived from T cells, B-cell-depleted T cells, or PBMCs.

Grouping used clinical history reported by participants in a survey and questionnaire. J was trimmed by 8 bases and V by 6 bases; bases with no gene match: 7. This CDR3 contains 15 residues. Looked up from germline, CDR1 is LNHDA and CDR2 is SQIVND (reference sequence). Authors' processing steps: Cell counts per sample came from amplifying reference gene primers. Using immunoSEQ multiplex PCR, the repertoire was profiled, and TCRdb retains in-frame clones only, with some absent. For V, J and clone size, that table is used; D and trimming come from the DNA. The table records about 250,000 clones, around 80% of them present only once.

The sample taken for sequencing was PBMCs or T cells enriched from blood (not recorded which). V gene TRBV19 combines with J gene TRBJ2-1; 13 bases line up with TRBD2. The receptor comes from a man in his forties who had been exposed to COVID-19. DNA for the CDR3: TGTGCCAGTAGAGGACTAGCGGGAGATTTAGATGAGCAGTTCTTC. As protein: CASRGLAGDLDEQFF.